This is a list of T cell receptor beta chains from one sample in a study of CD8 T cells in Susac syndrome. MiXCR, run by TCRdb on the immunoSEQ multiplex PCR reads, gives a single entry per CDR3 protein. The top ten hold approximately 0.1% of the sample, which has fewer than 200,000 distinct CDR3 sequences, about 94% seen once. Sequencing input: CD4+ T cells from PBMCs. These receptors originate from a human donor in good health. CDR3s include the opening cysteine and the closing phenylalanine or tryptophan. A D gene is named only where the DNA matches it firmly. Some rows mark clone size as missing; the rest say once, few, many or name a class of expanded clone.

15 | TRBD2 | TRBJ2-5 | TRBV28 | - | TGTGCCAGCAGTCTACTAGCGGGCTCCCAAGAGACCCAGTACTTC | CASSLLAGSQETQYF
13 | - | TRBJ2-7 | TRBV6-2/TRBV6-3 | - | TGTGCCAGCAGTTACGGGCTAGCCTACGAGCAGTACTTC | CASSYGLAYEQYF
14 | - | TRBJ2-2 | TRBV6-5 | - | TGTGCCAGCAGTTCTTTGAAGGGTTCAGGGGAGCTGTTTTTT | CASSSLKGSGELFF
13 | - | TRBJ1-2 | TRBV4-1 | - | TGCGCCAGCAGCCCCAGGGTATTGGCTGGCTACACCTTC | CASSPRVLAGYTF
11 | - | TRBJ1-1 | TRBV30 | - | TGTGCCTGGAGTGTACGGAGTGAAGCTTTCTTT | CAWSVRSEAFF
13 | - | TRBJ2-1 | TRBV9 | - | TGTGCCAGCAGCGTACAACCCCCCAATGAGCAGTTCTTC | CASSVQPPNEQFF
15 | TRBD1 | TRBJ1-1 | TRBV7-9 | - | TGTGCCAGCAGCCCTAGGACAGGGGAGAACACTGAAGCTTTCTTT | CASSPRTGENTEAFF
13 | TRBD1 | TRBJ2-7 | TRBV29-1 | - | TGCAGCGTTGAAACCGGGACAGGGCTAGAGCAGTACTTC | CSVETGTGLEQYF
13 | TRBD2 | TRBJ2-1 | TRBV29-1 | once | TGCAGCGTTGCGACTAGCTGGCGGGGTGAGCAGTTCTTC | CSVATSWRGEQFF
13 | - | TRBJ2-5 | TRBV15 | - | TGTGCCACCCATAGGACGGAGCAAGAGACCCAGTACTTC | CATHRTEQETQYF
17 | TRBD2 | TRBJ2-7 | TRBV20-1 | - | TGCAGTGCTAGACGTGGGGGAGCGGGAAGAGGCTCCTACGAGCAGTACTTC | CSARRGGAGRGSYEQYF
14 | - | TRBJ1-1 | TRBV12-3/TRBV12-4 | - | TGTGCCAGCAGTTTAGAGGAAACGAACACTGAAGCTTTCTTT | CASSLEETNTEAFF
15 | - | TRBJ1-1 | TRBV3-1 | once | TGTGCCAGCAGCCAAGGGACTGCGGCGGGGACTGAAGCTTTCTTT | CASSQGTAAGTEAFF
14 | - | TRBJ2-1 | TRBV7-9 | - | TGTGCCAGCAGCTTAGCTGACTCCTACAATGAGCAGTTCTTC | CASSLADSYNEQFF
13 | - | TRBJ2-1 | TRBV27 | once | TGTGCCAGCAAACTAGCATTAGCCAATGAGCAGTTCTTC | CASKLALANEQFF
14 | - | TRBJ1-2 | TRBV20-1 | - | TGCAGTGCTAGCCGACGGGCCCCTTACTATGGCTACACCTTC | CSASRRAPYYGYTF
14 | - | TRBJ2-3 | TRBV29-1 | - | TGCAGCGCCCTAAGTCTTTCCTCCACAGATACGCAGTATTTT | CSALSLSSTDTQYF
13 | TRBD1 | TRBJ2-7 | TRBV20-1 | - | TGCAGTGCTCCTCTCAGGGACAGCTACGAGCAGTACTTC | CSAPLRDSYEQYF
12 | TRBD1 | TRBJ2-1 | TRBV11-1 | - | TGTGCCAGCAGCCCAAACAGGGGAAATCAGTTCTTC | CASSPNRGNQFF
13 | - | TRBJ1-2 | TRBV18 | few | TGTGCCAGCTCGCCGGACAGTAACTATGGCTACACCTTC | CASSPDSNYGYTF
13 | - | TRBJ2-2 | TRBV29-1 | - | TGCAGCGTTGTGTCTCCGAACACCGGGGAGCTGTTTTTT | CSVVSPNTGELFF
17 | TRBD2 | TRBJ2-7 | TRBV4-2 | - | TGTGCCAGCAGCCACAGTCTGCTCGCTAGCGGGAGTTACGAGCAGTACTTC | CASSHSLLASGSYEQYF
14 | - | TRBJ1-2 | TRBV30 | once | TGTGCCTGGACTACGTCAGGAACACCCTATGGCTACACCTTC | CAWTTSGTPYGYTF
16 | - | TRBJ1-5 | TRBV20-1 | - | TGCAGTGCTAGAGATCTCAGGGGTGTCAGCAATCAGCCCCAGCATTTT | CSARDLRGVSNQPQHF
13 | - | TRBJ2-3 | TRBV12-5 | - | TGTGCTAGTGGTAGCGGAAGCACAGATACGCAGTATTTT | CASGSGSTDTQYF
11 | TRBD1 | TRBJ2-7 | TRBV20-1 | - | TGCAGTGCAGGACAGGTCCGGGGGCAGTACTTC | CSAGQVRGQYF
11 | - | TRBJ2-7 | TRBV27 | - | TGTGCCAGCAGTTCCCCCTACGAGCAGTACTTC | CASSSPYEQYF
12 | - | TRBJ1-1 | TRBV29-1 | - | TGCAGCGTTTCTGGGCCGGGGACTGAAGCTTTCTTT | CSVSGPGTEAFF
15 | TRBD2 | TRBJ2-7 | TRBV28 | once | TGTGCCAGCAGACGGACTAGCGGGAACACCTACGAGCAGTACTTC | CASRRTSGNTYEQYF
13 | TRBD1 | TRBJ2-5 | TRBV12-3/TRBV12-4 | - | TGTGCCAGCAGTTGGACAGGGGAAGAGACCCAGTACTTC | CASSWTGEETQYF
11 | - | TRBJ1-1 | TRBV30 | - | TGTGCCTGCATTGGACAGAATGAAGCTTTCTTT | CACIGQNEAFF
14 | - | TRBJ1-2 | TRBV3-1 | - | TGTGCCAGCAGCCAATATGATAGGTCTGGCGGCTACACCTTC | CASSQYDRSGGYTF
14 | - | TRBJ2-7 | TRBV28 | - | TGTGCCAGCAGCTCCCCGGGCTCATCCTACGAGCAGTACTTC | CASSSPGSSYEQYF
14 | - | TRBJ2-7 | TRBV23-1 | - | TGCGCCAGCAGCCCTATTAGACAGGCCTACGAGCAGTACTTC | CASSPIRQAYEQYF
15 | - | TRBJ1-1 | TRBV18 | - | TGTGCCAGCTCACGCCTGGCAGGGGTGGCCACTGAAGCTTTCTTT | CASSRLAGVATEAFF
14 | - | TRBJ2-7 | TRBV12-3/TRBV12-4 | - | TGTGCCAGCAGTCCGGAGCTGGGCAGGGACGAGCAGTACTTC | CASSPELGRDEQYF
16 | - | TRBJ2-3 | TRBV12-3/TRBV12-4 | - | TGTGCCAGCAGTTTCGCCCGCGGCGGGATCACAGATACGCAGTATTTT | CASSFARGGITDTQYF
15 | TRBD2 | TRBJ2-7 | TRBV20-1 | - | TGCAGTGCTAGAGAGGGGTCGGGAGGGCTCCACGAGCAGTACTTC | CSAREGSGGLHEQYF
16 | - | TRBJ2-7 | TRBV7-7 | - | TGTGCCAGCAGCCCGTCCATTGGGGGGCACTCCTACGAGCAGTACTTC | CASSPSIGGHSYEQYF
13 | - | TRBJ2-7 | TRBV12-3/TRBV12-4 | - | TGTGCCAGCAGTTTAGGGCGGGTCGAGGAGCAGTACTTC | CASSLGRVEEQYF